The rows below give T cell receptor beta chains drawn from one sample of a study of T cell responses to AZD1222 COVID-19 vaccine. Only in-frame clones appear in the TCRdb table, and some are missing; sequencing was by immunoSEQ multiplex PCR. The sample lists over 150,000 clones; around 89% were seen once. This specimen consisted of peripheral blood, obtained on day 0 of AZD1222 vaccination. These receptors all come from an adult in good health. Both conserved end residues are part of each CDR3. The D gene is left open where the match is weak. Size tells how often a clone was seen (once, few, many) or the class of an expanded clone, and some rows leave it out.

v_gene,abundance,d_gene,j_gene,CDR3aa,CDR3nt
TRBV7-2,.,TRBD1,TRBJ2-5,CASSSRTGEETQYF,TGTGCCAGCAGCTCAAGGACAGGCGAAGAGACCCAGTACTTC
TRBV18,once,.,TRBJ1-1,CASSPRSDTEAFF,TGTGCCAGCTCACCAAGGAGTGACACTGAAGCTTTCTTT
TRBV27,.,.,TRBJ1-3,CASSLTGGVGNTIYF,TGTGCCAGCAGTTTAACGGGGGGCGTAGGAAACACCATATATTTT
TRBV28,.,TRBD1,TRBJ1-5,CASSNGDRGVQPQHF,TGTGCCAGCTCAAACGGGGACAGGGGGGTTCAGCCCCAGCATTTT
TRBV19,.,TRBD1,TRBJ2-1,CATIPGGQGNRNEQFF,TGTGCCACCATACCAGGGGGACAGGGGAATAGGAATGAGCAGTTCTTC
TRBV7-9,few,.,TRBJ1-5,CASSSQSDSQPQHF,TGTGCCAGCAGCTCTCAATCCGACAGTCAGCCCCAGCATTTT
TRBV5-1,.,TRBD1,TRBJ1-6,CASSLGGTGYSPLHF,TGCGCCAGCAGCTTGGGTGGGACAGGCTACTCACCCCTCCACTTT
TRBV28,.,TRBD2,TRBJ2-1,CASSLGLAGGLSYNEQFF,TGTGCCAGCAGTTTAGGACTAGCGGGAGGCCTCTCCTACAATGAGCAGTTCTTC
TRBV5-1,.,TRBD2,TRBJ2-3,CASSPGTSGGRTDTQYF,TGCGCCAGCAGCCCAGGGACTAGCGGGGGCCGCACAGATACGCAGTATTTT
TRBV19,.,.,TRBJ2-3,CASTNPGSTDTQYF,TGTGCCAGTACCAACCCGGGGAGCACAGATACGCAGTATTTT
TRBV3-1/TRBV3-2,.,.,TRBJ1-1,CASSPREGNTEAFF,TGTGCCAGCAGCCCGCGTGAGGGTAACACTGAAGCTTTCTTT
TRBV7-6,once,TRBD1,TRBJ2-3,CASSLAVGGRDTQYF,TGTGCCAGCAGCTTAGCGGTAGGGGGCCGAGATACGCAGTATTTT
TRBV10-3,.,.,TRBJ2-3,CAISESRGTDTQYF,TGTGCCATCAGTGAGTCGAGGGGCACAGATACGCAGTATTTT
TRBV6-2/TRBV6-3,.,TRBD2,TRBJ2-7,CASSYSLAGTGIYEQYF,TGTGCCAGCAGTTACAGTCTAGCGGGAACCGGAATCTACGAGCAGTACTTC
TRBV24-1,.,.,TRBJ2-7,CARREDYEQYF,TGTGCCCGCAGGGAGGATTACGAGCAGTACTTC
TRBV2,once,TRBD1,TRBJ2-7,CASGQGQYYEQYF,TGTGCCAGCGGACAGGGCCAATACTACGAGCAGTACTTC
TRBV20-1,.,TRBD2,TRBJ2-7,CSASAAGGPYEQYF,TGCAGTGCTAGTGCAGCGGGAGGCCCCTACGAGCAGTACTTC